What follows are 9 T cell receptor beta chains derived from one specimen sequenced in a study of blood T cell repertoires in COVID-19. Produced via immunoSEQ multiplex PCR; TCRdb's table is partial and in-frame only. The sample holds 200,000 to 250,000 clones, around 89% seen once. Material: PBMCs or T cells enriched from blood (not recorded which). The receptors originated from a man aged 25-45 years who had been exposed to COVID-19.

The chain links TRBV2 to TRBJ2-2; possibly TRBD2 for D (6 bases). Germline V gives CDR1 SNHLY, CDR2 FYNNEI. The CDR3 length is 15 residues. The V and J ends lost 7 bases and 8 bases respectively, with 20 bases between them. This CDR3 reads CASKKERALWGELFF. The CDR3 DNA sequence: TGTGCCAGCAAGAAGGAGCGGGCCCTGTGGGGGGAGCTGTTTTTT. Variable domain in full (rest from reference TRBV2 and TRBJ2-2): EPEVTQTPSHQVTQMGQEVILRCVPISNHLYFYWYRQILGQKVEFLVSFYNNEISEKSEIFDDQFSVERPDGSNFTLKIRSTKLEDSAMYFCASKKERALWGELFFGEGSRLTVL.

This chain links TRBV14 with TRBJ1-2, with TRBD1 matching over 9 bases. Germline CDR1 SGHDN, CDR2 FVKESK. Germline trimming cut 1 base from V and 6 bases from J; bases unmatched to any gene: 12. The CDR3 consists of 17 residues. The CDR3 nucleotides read TGTGCCAGCAGCCAAGGGATACAGGGGGCAAGATTTAATGGCTACACCTTC. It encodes CASSQGIQGARFNGYTF.

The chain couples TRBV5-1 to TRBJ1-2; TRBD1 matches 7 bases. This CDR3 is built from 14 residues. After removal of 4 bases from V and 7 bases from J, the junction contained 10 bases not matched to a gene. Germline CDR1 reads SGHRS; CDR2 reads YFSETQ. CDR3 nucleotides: TGCGCCAGCAGCCAACCACAGGGGAGATCTGGCTACACCTTC. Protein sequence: CASSQPQGRSGYTF.

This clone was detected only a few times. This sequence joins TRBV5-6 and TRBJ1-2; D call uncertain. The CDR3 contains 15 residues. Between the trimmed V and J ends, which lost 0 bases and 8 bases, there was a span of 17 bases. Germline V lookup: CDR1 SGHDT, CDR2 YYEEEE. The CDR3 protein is CASSLGPASGVGYTF. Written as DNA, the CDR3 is TGTGCCAGCAGCTTGGGACCAGCGTCCGGGGTCGGCTACACCTTC.

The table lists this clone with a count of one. CDR3 residues: CASSQERGYTEAFF. The CDR3 DNA follows: TGTGCCAGCAGCCAAGAGCGCGGATACACTGAAGCTTTCTTT. The chain couples TRBV3-1 (or the pseudogene TRBV3-2) to TRBJ1-1; D remains ambiguous. Germline loops: CDR1 LGHDT, CDR2 YNNKEL (reference sequence). The V and J ends lost 0 bases and 3 bases respectively, with 8 bases between them. The CDR3 contains 14 residues.

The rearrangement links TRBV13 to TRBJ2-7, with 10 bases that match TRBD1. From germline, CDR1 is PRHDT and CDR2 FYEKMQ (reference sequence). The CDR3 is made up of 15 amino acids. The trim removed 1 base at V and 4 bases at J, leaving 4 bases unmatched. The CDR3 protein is CASSLDRDRGYEQYF. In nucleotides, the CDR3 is TGTGCCAGCAGCTTAGACCGGGACAGGGGTTACGAGCAGTACTTC.

The CDR3 nucleotides are TGTGCCAGCTTGCGGGGGGGGAATGAAAAACTGTTTTTT. Encoded protein: CASLRGGNEKLFF. The V gene is TRBV12-3 or TRBV12-4, the J gene TRBJ1-4, with D possibly being TRBD1 (5 bases). V lost 8 bases to trimming and J lost 5 bases, with 12 bases between them. CDR3 size: 13 residues.

The CDR3 nucleotides are TGTGCCAGCTCACCCCTAGAAAACACTGAAGCTTTCTTT. It translates to CASSPLENTEAFF. The chain uses TRBV18 and TRBJ1-1, with D unclear. The V end lost 3 bases, the J end lost 2 bases, and 7 bases lay between the germline ends. Looked up from germline, CDR1 is KGHSH and CDR2 is LQKENI. CDR3 length equals 13 residues.

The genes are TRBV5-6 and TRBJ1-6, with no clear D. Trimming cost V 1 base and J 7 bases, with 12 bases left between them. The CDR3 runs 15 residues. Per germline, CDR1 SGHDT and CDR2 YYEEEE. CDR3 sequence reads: CASSLRGFSNSPLHF. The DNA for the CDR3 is TGTGCCAGCAGCTTGCGAGGGTTTAGCAATTCACCCCTCCACTTT.